The 27 T cell receptor beta chains below come from one sample, sequenced in a study of blood T cell repertoires in COVID-19. Data came from immunoSEQ multiplex PCR; TCRdb stores just in-frame clones and leaves some out. The sample has around 59,000 clones; more than 60% are singletons. The sequencing sample was made of peripheral blood. These receptors all come from a woman between 50 and 59 years old with active or convalescent COVID-19.

J is TRBJ1-2 and V is TRBV27; D gene uncertain. The germline CDR1 and CDR2 sequences are MNHEY and SMNVEV (reference sequence). The CDR3 runs to 14 residues. Trimming stripped 4 bases from V and 5 bases from J, with 14 bases between. This CDR3 reads CASSSRGAVYGYTF. The CDR3 DNA sequence: TGTGCCAGCAGTTCTCGGGGAGCCGTGTATGGCTACACCTTC.

The CDR3 here is CATALTGPQETQYF. The DNA for the CDR3 is TGTGCCACCGCTCTTACAGGGCCCCAAGAGACCCAGTACTTC. The gene calls are TRBV24-1 and TRBJ2-5, with a weak D call TRBD1 (6 bases). Germline-derived CDR1 and CDR2 are KGHDR and SFDVKD. The CDR3 contains 14 residues. Trimming stripped 9 bases from V and 1 base from J, with 14 bases between.

In its sample, this clone was seen once. V is TRBV19 and J is TRBJ2-3; the D gene is possibly TRBD1 (6 bases). Germline-derived CDR1 and CDR2 are LNHDA and SQIVND (reference sequence). The CDR3 is made up of 15 amino acids. The V gene lost 2 bases and the J gene lost 2 bases, with 11 bases spanning the gap. The CDR3 DNA is TGTGCCAGTAGTATACGTGGACAGTCCACAGATACGCAGTATTTT. It codes for CASSIRGQSTDTQYF. Variable domain in full (rest from reference TRBV19 and TRBJ2-3): DGGITQSPKYLFRKEGQNVTLSCEQNLNHDAMYWYRQDPGQGLRLIYYSQIVNDFQKGDIAEGYSVSREKKESFPLTVTSAQKNPTAFYLCASSIRGQSTDTQYFGPGTRLTVL.

V gene TRBV6-2 or TRBV6-3 combines with J gene TRBJ1-2, with D maybe TRBD1 (6 bases). The CDR3 is 13 residues long. V shed 4 bases and J shed 6 bases, with 12 bases lying between them. The germline gives CDR1 MNHEY, CDR2 SVGEGT. The CDR3 bases are TGTGCCAGCAGTTCACAGGGACGGGATGGCTACACCTTC. Protein product: CASSSQGRDGYTF.

The rearrangement uses TRBV27 and TRBJ1-3; perhaps TRBD1 as D (6 bases). The CDR3 totals 15 residues. V lost 6 bases and J lost 0, with 12 bases in between. Germline loops: CDR1 MNHEY, CDR2 SMNVEV (reference sequence). The CDR3 DNA sequence: TGTGCCAGCAGGCCACAGGGACCCTCTGGAAACACCATATATTTT. Its protein product is CASRPQGPSGNTIYF.

The count of this clone is one. The chain is built from TRBV28 and TRBJ2-3; 11 bases align to TRBD2. The trim removed 3 bases at V and 0 bases at J, leaving 14 bases unmatched. The CDR3 length is 20 residues. Germline V gives CDR1 MDHEN, CDR2 SYDVKM. CDR3 protein: CASSFNLAGGGGTSTDTQYF. In DNA, the CDR3 is TGTGCCAGCAGTTTTAATCTAGCGGGAGGAGGGGGTACTAGCACAGATACGCAGTATTTT. Looking up the rest from reference TRBV28 and TRBJ2-3 gives the full variable domain: DVKVTQSSRYLVKRTGEKVFLECVQDMDHENMFWYRQDPGLGLRLIYFSYDVKMKEKGDIPEGYSVSREKKERFSLILESASTNQTSMYLCASSFNLAGGGGTSTDTQYFGPGTRLTVL.

In this sample, this clone turned up a few times. This sequence joins TRBV5-5 and TRBJ2-6; TRBD1 matches 10 bases. Looked up from germline, CDR1 is SGHKS and CDR2 is YYEKEE (reference sequence). This CDR3 contains 18 residues. Trimming cost V 4 bases and J 2 bases; bases outside gene matches: 9. CDR3 amino acids: CASSPGQGRFTGANVLTF. The CDR3 nucleotides are TGTGCCAGCAGCCCGGGACAGGGGAGATTCACTGGGGCCAACGTCCTGACTTTC.

V and J are TRBV6-4 and TRBJ2-2, with TRBD2 matching 10 bases. J lost 4 bases, V lost 4 bases, and 3 bases had no gene match. Germline CDR1 is MRHNA and CDR2 is SNTAGT. The CDR3 spans 15 residues. CDR3 DNA: TGTGCCAGCAGTGCCGGGACTAGCGTCACCGGGGAGCTGTTTTTT. Protein sequence: CASSAGTSVTGELFF.

The chain combines TRBV2 with TRBJ1-5; 7 nucleotides match TRBD1. CDR3 length: 13 residues. The germline V gene encodes CDR1 SNHLY and CDR2 FYNNEI. V shed 6 bases and J 6 bases; nucleotides not matched to a gene: 5. In DNA, the CDR3 is TGTGCCAGCAGACAGGGGTATGGTCAGCCCCAGCATTTT. This encodes CASRQGYGQPQHF.

The chain uses TRBV5-4 and TRBJ2-7; the match to TRBD1 covers 9 bases. The CDR3 length is 14 residues. V shed 4 bases and J 7 bases; nucleotides not matched to a gene: 9. Germline V CDR1 and CDR2: SGHNT, YYREEE (reference sequence). Written as DNA, the CDR3 is TGTGCCAGCAGCGAACCGGGACAGGGAGGTGAGCAGTACTTC. This sequence encodes CASSEPGQGGEQYF.

The chain couples TRBV7-9 to TRBJ2-1, with D unresolved. The CDR3 length is 15 residues. Trimming cost V 5 bases and J 0 bases, with 11 bases left between them. Per the germline V gene, CDR1 is SEHNR and CDR2 is FQNEAQ (reference sequence). CDR3 DNA sequence: TGTGCCAGCAGCCCACTGGTTAGCTCCTACAATGAGCAGTTCTTC. Its translation: CASSPLVSSYNEQFF. The complete variable domain, with remaining parts taken from reference TRBV7-9 and TRBJ2-1, reads DTGVSQNPRHKITKRGQNVTFRCDPISEHNRLYWYRQTLGQGPEFLTYFQNEAQLEKSRLLSDRFSAERPKGSFSTLEIQRTEQGDSAMYLCASSPLVSSYNEQFFGPGTRLTVL.

The rearrangement uses TRBV5-1 and TRBJ2-2; the D gene is possibly TRBD1 (6 bases). This CDR3 region has 17 residues. Germline loops: CDR1 SGHRS, CDR2 YFSETQ. Between the trimmed V and J ends, which lost 3 bases and 0 bases, there was a span of 15 bases. DNA of the CDR3: TGCGCCAGCAGCTCGAAGACAGGCCCACCGAACACCGGGGAGCTGTTTTTT. Its translation: CASSSKTGPPNTGELFF.

The chain uses TRBV27 and TRBJ2-2, with TRBD2 matching 8 bases. Germline CDR1 and CDR2: MNHEY and SMNVEV (reference sequence). Losses at the gene ends were 0 bases for V and 1 base for J; bases not matched to a gene: 4. The CDR3 length is 17 residues. CDR3: CASSLSLAGLNTGELFF. CDR3 bases: TGTGCCAGCAGTTTATCGCTAGCGGGTCTGAACACCGGGGAGCTGTTTTTT.

This clone was recorded a few times. CDR3 residues: CASSIVYRSDSPLHF. In DNA, the CDR3 is TGTGCCAGTAGTATAGTATACCGATCAGATTCACCCCTCCACTTT. The J gene is TRBJ1-6, the V gene TRBV19; D is unclear. This CDR3 is built from 15 residues. V was cut by 1 base and J by 8 bases, with 12 bases left in between. From germline, CDR1 is LNHDA and CDR2 SQIVND (reference sequence).

The V and J genes are TRBV29-1 and TRBJ2-1, with 9 positions matching TRBD2. The CDR3 has 14 residues. Trimming removed 6 bases from V and 2 bases from J; junction bases left unmatched: 5. CDR1 is SQVTM and CDR2 is ANQGSEA in the germline V gene. CDR3 coding DNA: TGCAGCGTGGGCGCGGGGGGGACCTACAATGAGCAGTTCTTC. Encoded protein: CSVGAGGTYNEQFF.

The V call is TRBV19, the J call TRBJ2-4, with a possible D match to TRBD2 (7 bases). Trimming pared 1 base from V and 6 bases from J, leaving 13 bases between. CDR1 is LNHDA, CDR2 SQIVND, per germline (reference sequence). The CDR3 is 15 amino acids. This CDR3 is CASSIGAGGLNIQYF. CDR3 DNA: TGTGCCAGTAGTATAGGGGCCGGGGGGCTAAACATTCAGTACTTC. Drawing the rest from reference TRBV19 and TRBJ2-4, the complete variable domain is DGGITQSPKYLFRKEGQNVTLSCEQNLNHDAMYWYRQDPGQGLRLIYYSQIVNDFQKGDIAEGYSVSREKKESFPLTVTSAQKNPTAFYLCASSIGAGGLNIQYFGAGTRLSVL.

This clone has only one observation. The DNA for the CDR3 is TGTGCCAGCAGCTCTGAGCCCAGCGATGGCTACACCTTC. Protein product: CASSSEPSDGYTF. This chain links TRBV28 with TRBJ1-2, with no clear D. The V gene lost 6 bases and the J gene lost 6 bases, with 14 bases spanning the gap. The CDR3 runs 13 residues. Germline-derived CDR1 and CDR2 are MDHEN and SYDVKM.

The J gene is TRBJ2-2, the V gene TRBV28; TRBD2 might be the D (5 bases). The CDR3 has 13 amino acids. CDR1 and CDR2 (germline): MDHEN, SYDVKM. V was clipped by 6 bases and J by 3 bases, with 8 bases between them. The CDR3 region has the DNA TGTGCCAGCAGCCCGGACTACACCGGGGAGCTGTTTTTT. It is translated as CASSPDYTGELFF. Together with reference TRBV28 and TRBJ2-2, the CDR3 gives the full variable domain: DVKVTQSSRYLVKRTGEKVFLECVQDMDHENMFWYRQDPGLGLRLIYFSYDVKMKEKGDIPEGYSVSREKKERFSLILESASTNQTSMYLCASSPDYTGELFFGEGSRLTVL.

This clone has only a few counts. The J gene is TRBJ1-2, the V gene TRBV19, with 8 bases that match TRBD1. CDR1 LNHDA and CDR2 SQIVND come from the germline V gene (reference sequence). The CDR3 has 13 amino acids. V lost 6 bases to trimming and J lost 6 bases; unmatched junction nucleotides: 6. CDR3 region: CASRPGQVDGYTF. CDR3 in DNA: TGTGCCAGTAGACCGGGACAGGTGGATGGCTACACCTTC.

The chain uses TRBV7-7 and TRBJ1-3, with a tentative D call TRBD1 (6 bases). This CDR3 has 15 amino acids. Deletions cut 6 bases from V and 4 bases from J, with 16 bases between. Germline CDR1 is SSHAT and CDR2 is FNYEAQ (reference sequence). CDR3 protein: CASSPGGIAGNTIYF. CDR3 sequence (DNA): TGTGCCAGCAGTCCGGGGGGCATAGCGGGAAACACCATATATTTT.

The chain carries TRBV9 and TRBJ1-5, with a possible D match to TRBD1 (5 bases). Trimming removed 2 bases at V and 5 bases at J, with 11 bases between. Germline V CDR1 and CDR2: SGDLS, YYNGEE. The CDR3 is 14 residues long. The CDR3 spells CASSVGQGDQPQHF. CDR3 sequence (DNA): TGTGCCAGCAGCGTGGGGCAGGGCGATCAGCCCCAGCATTTT.

The V and J genes are TRBV7-9 and TRBJ1-6, with 10 bases matching TRBD1. This CDR3 is built from 15 residues. CDR1 is SEHNR and CDR2 is FQNEAQ in the germline V gene (reference sequence). Trimming took 5 bases from V and 7 from J; bases not matched to a gene: 5. CDR3 in amino acids: CASSNSGQGNSPLHF. The CDR3, as DNA: TGTGCCAGCAGCAATTCGGGACAGGGGAATTCACCCCTCCACTTT.

V gene TRBV5-5 combines with J gene TRBJ2-7; D uncertain. The length of the CDR3 is 15 residues. Deletions cut 3 bases from V and 0 bases from J, with 13 bases between. Germline V gene data show CDR1 as SGHKS and CDR2 as YYEKEE (reference sequence). The CDR3 reads CASSSLRPGSYEQYF. The CDR3 bases are TGTGCCAGCAGCTCGCTGCGGCCCGGCTCCTACGAGCAGTACTTC.

V is TRBV29-1 and J is TRBJ2-7, with a weak D call TRBD2 (6 bases). The CDR3 is made up of 14 amino acids. The V and J ends lost 4 bases and 4 bases respectively, with 17 bases between them. CDR1 and CDR2 (germline): SQVTM, ANQGSEA. As DNA, the CDR3 is TGCAGCGTTGGGCCCCTTTCGGGAGAATACGAGCAGTACTTC. It specifies CSVGPLSGEYEQYF.

A few counts support this clone. The J gene is TRBJ2-6, the V gene TRBV4-1, with D possibly being TRBD1 (6 bases). V was pared by 0 bases and J by 2 bases, with 8 bases between. Germline CDR1 reads MGHRA; CDR2 reads YSYEKL. The CDR3 length is 16 residues. Here the CDR3 reads CASSQDGTPGANVLTF. The CDR3, as DNA: TGCGCCAGCAGCCAAGATGGGACACCTGGGGCCAACGTCCTGACTTTC.

The CDR3 coding sequence is TGCGCCAGCAGCCAAGGACAGGGGGACACCGGGGAGCTGTTTTTT. Protein product: CASSQGQGDTGELFF. The V gene is TRBV4-1, the J gene TRBJ2-2; 9 bases agree with TRBD1. The CDR3 spans 15 residues. J lost 3 bases, V lost 1 base, and 0 bases had no gene match. The germline CDR1 and CDR2 sequences are MGHRA and YSYEKL.

J is TRBJ2-6 and V is TRBV7-9; TRBD1 aligns across 8 bases. V gave up 5 bases and J gave up 1 base; unmatched junction bases: 10. CDR1 and CDR2 (germline): SEHNR, FQNEAQ (reference sequence). There are 18 residues in the CDR3. The CDR3 sequence: CASSPPRGRQSGANVLTF. The CDR3 DNA sequence: TGTGCCAGCAGCCCTCCCAGGGGGCGTCAGTCTGGGGCCAACGTCCTGACTTTC.